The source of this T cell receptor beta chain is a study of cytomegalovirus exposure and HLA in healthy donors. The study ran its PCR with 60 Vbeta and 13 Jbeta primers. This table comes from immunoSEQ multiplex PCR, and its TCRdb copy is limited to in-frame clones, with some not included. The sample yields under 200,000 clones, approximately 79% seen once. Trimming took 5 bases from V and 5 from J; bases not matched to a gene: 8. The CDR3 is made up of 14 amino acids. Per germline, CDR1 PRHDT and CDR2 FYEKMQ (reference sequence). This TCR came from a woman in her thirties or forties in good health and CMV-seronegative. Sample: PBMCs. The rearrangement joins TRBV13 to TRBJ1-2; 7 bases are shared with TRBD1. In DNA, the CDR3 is TGTGCCAGCAGCCCGGGGACAGCTATGTATGGCTACACCTTC. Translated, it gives CASSPGTAMYGYTF.